The T cell receptor beta chain under discussion was sequenced for a study of blood T cell repertoires in COVID-19. Study information: T cells, B-cell-depleted T cells, or PBMCs provided the cDNA or gDNA that served as material.

In the authors' workflow: From reference gene primer amplification, estimates of nucleated cell counts were derived. The protocol was immunoSEQ multiplex PCR, while the TCRdb copy is restricted to in-frame clones and leaves out a portion. The D gene and trimming were derived from the DNA, and the V and J assignments and clone size from that table. The sample contains over 200,000 clones, 70% to 90% of which appear only once. Trimming removed 8 bases from V and 4 bases from J, with 15 bases in between. Germline V CDR1 and CDR2: MRHNA, SNTAGT. The CDR3 is 14 residues long. The source is a middle-aged woman who had recovered from COVID-19. The chain carries TRBV6-4 and TRBJ2-1; D perhaps matches TRBD2 (5 bases). The sample was peripheral blood. CDR3 coding DNA: TGTGCCAGCTACCCGGACCCGGGGTACAATGAGCAGTTCTTC. Protein sequence: CASYPDPGYNEQFF.